Sequencing of this T cell receptor beta chain was carried out in a study of T cell changes during pregnancy in multiple sclerosis (dated by TCRdb to about 2019). As for the study more broadly: Changes in the T cell repertoire over the course of pregnancy were examined in this study in women with multiple sclerosis.

Libraries were prepared through the immunoSEQ multiplex PCR assay. In TCRdb, the immuneACCESS table is reduced to in-frame sequences with V and J assigned. These tables do not hold every clone; where another copy was compared, an unresolved V gene accounts for under half, and the others remain unexplained. In all, the sample holds 50,000 or so clones, and approximately 90% of those were seen once. Clones ranked in the top ten supply approximately 0.6% of the sample. In the germline V gene (reference sequence), CDR1 corresponds to MNHEY and CDR2 to SMNVEV. V loses 1 base at its end and J loses 2 bases; junction bases beyond the gene matches: 4. Including the terminal cysteine and phenylalanine, the CDR3 comprises 16 residues. Only the CDR3 portion is preserved as DNA: 48 bases, with reading frame beginning at the first base. A remark on this clone: Its binding antigen is unknown. Qualities for individual bases were not recorded, and no much larger clone is one base off.

Sequences were derived from CD4+ T cells from peripheral blood mononuclear cells, sampled after pregnancy. The sequence joins TRBV27 to TRBJ2-3, with 9 middle bases fitting TRBD2. The sequence was collected from a female donor with multiple sclerosis, enrolled in a pregnancy study. Here is the DNA: TGTGCCAGCAGTTTATGGGCGGGAGGGTACACAGATACGCAGTATTTT. Translation gives CASSLWAGGYTDTQYF.